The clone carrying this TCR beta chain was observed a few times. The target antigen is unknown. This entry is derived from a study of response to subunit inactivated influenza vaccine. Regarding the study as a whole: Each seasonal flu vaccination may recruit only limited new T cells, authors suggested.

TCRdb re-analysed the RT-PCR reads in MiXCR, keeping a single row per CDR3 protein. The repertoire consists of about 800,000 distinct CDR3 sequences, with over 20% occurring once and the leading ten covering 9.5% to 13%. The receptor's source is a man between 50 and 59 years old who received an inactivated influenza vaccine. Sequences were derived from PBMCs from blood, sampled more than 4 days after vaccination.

The CDR3 loop is CASSYTTGIEQYF. In DNA, the CDR3 is TGTGCCAGCAGTTACACGACAGGGATCGAGCAGTACTTC. This chain joins TRBV6-2 or TRBV6-3 and TRBJ2-7; 7 bases are a match to TRBD1. The V gene end was trimmed by 2 bases and the J gene end by 6 bases; junction bases not matched to a gene: 4. CDR1 MNHEY and CDR2 SVGEGT come from the germline V gene. The CDR3 consists of 13 residues.